This T cell receptor beta chain was identified during a study of blood T cell repertoires in COVID-19. Study summary: From the United States, Italy and Spain came samples of acute and convalescent COVID-19. PBMCs, B-cell-depleted T cells, or T cells were the source of the cDNA or gDNA that made up the material.

Original processing methods: Estimates of nucleated cell counts were drawn from the amplification of reference gene primers. Generated by immunoSEQ multiplex PCR, the TCRdb table keeps only in-frame clones and is missing some. V and J calls and clone size are as listed in that table; D and trimming were resolved from the DNA. The data hold some 140,000 clones, with around 82% observed a single time. Germline assignment: CDR1 MNHEY and CDR2 SVGAGI. With 7 bases clipped from V and 8 bases from J, the junction kept 6 bases outside the gene matches. The CDR3 covers 13 residues. Patients at the Seattle site were enrolled during active infection and followed longitudinally.

The source material was peripheral blood. This TCR was sampled from a man between 60 and 75 years old with COVID-19, enrolled during active disease. The gene calls are TRBV6-5 and TRBJ2-2, with TRBD1 matching 8 bases. The CDR3 DNA follows: TGTGCCAGCAATGGACAGGGCGGGGGGGAGCTGTTTTTT. Amino acids: CASNGQGGGELFF.